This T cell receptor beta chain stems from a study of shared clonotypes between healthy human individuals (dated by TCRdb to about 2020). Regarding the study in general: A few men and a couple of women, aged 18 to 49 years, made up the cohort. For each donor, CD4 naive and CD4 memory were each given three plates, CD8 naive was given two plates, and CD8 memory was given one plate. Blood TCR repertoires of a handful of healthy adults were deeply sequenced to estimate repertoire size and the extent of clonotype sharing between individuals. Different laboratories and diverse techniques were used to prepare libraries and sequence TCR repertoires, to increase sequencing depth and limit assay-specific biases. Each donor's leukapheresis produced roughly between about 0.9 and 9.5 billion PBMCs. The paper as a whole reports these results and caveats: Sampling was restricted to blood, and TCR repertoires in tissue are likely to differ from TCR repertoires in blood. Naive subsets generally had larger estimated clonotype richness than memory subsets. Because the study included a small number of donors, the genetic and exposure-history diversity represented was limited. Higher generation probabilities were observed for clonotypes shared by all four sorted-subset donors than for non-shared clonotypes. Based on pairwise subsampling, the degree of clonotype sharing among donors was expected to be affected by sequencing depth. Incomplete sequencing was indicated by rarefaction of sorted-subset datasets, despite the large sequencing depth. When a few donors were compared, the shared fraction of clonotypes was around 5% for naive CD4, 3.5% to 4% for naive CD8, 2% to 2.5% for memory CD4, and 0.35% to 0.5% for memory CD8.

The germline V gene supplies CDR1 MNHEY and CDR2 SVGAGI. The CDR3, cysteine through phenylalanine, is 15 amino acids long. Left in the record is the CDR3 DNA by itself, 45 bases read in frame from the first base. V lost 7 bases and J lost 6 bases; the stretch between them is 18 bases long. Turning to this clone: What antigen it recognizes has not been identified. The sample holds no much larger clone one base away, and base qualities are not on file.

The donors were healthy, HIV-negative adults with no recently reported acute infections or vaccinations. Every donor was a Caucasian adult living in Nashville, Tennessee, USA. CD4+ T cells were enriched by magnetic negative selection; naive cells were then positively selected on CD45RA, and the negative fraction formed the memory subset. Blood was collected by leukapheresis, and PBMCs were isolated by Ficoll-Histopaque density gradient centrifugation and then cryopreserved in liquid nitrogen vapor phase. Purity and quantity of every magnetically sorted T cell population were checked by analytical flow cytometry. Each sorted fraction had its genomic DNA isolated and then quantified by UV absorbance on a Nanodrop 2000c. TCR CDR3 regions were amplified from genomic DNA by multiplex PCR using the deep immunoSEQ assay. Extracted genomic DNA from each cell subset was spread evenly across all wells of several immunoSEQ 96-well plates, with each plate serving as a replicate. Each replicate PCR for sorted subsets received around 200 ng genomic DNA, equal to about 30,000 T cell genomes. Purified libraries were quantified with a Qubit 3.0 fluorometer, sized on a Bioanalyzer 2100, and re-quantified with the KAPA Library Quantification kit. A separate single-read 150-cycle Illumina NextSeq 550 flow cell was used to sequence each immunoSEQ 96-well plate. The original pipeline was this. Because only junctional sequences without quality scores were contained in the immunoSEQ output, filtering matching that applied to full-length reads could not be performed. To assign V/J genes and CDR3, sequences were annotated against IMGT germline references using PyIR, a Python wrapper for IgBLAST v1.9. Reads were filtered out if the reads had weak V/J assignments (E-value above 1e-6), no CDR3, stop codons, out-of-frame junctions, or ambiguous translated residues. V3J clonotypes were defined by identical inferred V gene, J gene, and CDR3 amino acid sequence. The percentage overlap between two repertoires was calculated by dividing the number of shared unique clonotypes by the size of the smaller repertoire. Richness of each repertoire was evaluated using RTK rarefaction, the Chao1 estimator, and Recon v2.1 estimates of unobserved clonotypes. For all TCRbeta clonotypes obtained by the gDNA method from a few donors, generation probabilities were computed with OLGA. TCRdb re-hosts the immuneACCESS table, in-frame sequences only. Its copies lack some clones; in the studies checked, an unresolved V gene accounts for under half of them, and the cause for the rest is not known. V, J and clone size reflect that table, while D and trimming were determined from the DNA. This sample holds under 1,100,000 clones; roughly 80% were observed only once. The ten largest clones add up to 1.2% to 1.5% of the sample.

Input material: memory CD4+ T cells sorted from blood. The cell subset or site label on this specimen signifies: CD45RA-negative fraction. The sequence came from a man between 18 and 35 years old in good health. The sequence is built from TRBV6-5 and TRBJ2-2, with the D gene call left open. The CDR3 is CASTPSDKLAGELFF. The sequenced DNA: TGTGCCAGCACCCCGTCTGACAAATTAGCCGGGGAGCTGTTTTTT.